The source of this TCR beta chain is a study of cytomegalovirus exposure and HLA in healthy donors. The CDR3 has 15 residues. V lost 4 bases, J lost 7 bases, and 14 bases lay in between. CDR1 and CDR2 (germline): SNHLY, FYNNEI. Sequencing was performed with immunoSEQ multiplex PCR; in TCRdb, only in-frame clones are kept and a portion is missing. The sample has 180,000 or so clones; approximately 89% are singletons. General study points: That first-cohort TCR clusters tended to co-occur in the approximately 110 validation repertoires was found in a later analysis.

Points on this clone: Its antigen is still unknown.

The donors belonged to the roughly 110-subject validation cohort, separate from the approximately 700-subject first cohort. Source material: PBMCs. The J gene is TRBJ1-6, the V gene TRBV2; D perhaps matches TRBD1 (5 bases). The source of this sequence is a man younger than 40 in good health and CMV-seropositive. The CDR3 DNA reads TGTGCCAGCAGTGTGTCGTCGGGGCGGAATTCACCCCTCCACTTT. This encodes CASSVSSGRNSPLHF.